The 11 T cell receptor beta chains below were found in one sample sequenced in a study of early T cells in non-severe SARS-CoV-2 infection. MiXCR, applied by TCRdb to the 5' RACE reads, yields one record per CDR3 protein. Among roughly 26,000 distinct CDR3 sequences listed, roughly 4.1% were seen once. Material for sequencing was whole blood. The receptors originated from an adult who was a healthcare worker with PCR-confirmed SARS-CoV-2 infection or an uninfected control (not recorded which).

This clonotype came up many times. The V gene is TRBV7-9, the J gene TRBJ1-4; a possible D gene is TRBD1 (6 bases). Germline V gene data show CDR1 as SEHNR and CDR2 as FQNEAQ (reference sequence). The CDR3 sequence is 13 residues long. V lost 5 bases, J lost 7 bases, and 11 bases lay in between. CDR3 nucleotide sequence: TGTGCCAGCAGCATGGGGGCCGTTGAAAAACTGTTTTTT. Protein sequence: CASSMGAVEKLFF. The whole variable domain, remainder taken from reference TRBV7-9 and TRBJ1-4, is DTGVSQNPRHKITKRGQNVTFRCDPISEHNRLYWYRQTLGQGPEFLTYFQNEAQLEKSRLLSDRFSAERPKGSFSTLEIQRTEQGDSAMYLCASSMGAVEKLFFGSGTQLSVL.

This clonotype was counted ten times or more. The chain employs TRBV7-6 and TRBJ2-7; TRBD1 agrees at 8 bases. There are 16 residues in the CDR3. Trimming cost V 5 bases and J 5 bases; bases outside gene matches: 14. CDR1 is SGHVS and CDR2 is FNYEAQ in the germline V gene. Here the CDR3 reads CASSPTRGQGYHEQYF. The CDR3 DNA reads as TGTGCCAGCAGCCCCACCCGAGGACAGGGTTACCACGAGCAGTACTTC.

V usage is TRBV18 and J usage is TRBJ2-3; 7 bases map to TRBD1. Germline trimming cut 2 bases from V and 1 base from J; bases unmatched to any gene: 3. Germline loops: CDR1 KGHSH, CDR2 LQKENI. The CDR3 runs to 15 residues. CDR3: CASSPSDRGTDTQYF. The CDR3, as DNA: TGTGCCAGCTCACCATCCGACAGGGGCACAGATACGCAGTATTTT. The whole variable domain, remainder taken from reference TRBV18 and TRBJ2-3, is NAGVMQNPRHLVRRRGQEARLRCSPMKGHSHVYWYRQLPEEGLKFMVYLQKENIIDESGMPKERFSAEFPKEGPSILRIQQVVRGDSAAYFCASSPSDRGTDTQYFGPGTRLTVL.

This clonotype was seen many times. This chain connects TRBV19 to TRBJ1-4; no clear D gene. Germline CDR1 is LNHDA and CDR2 is SQIVND (reference sequence). The CDR3 covers 13 residues. The V and J ends lost 2 bases and 7 bases respectively, with 8 bases between them. As DNA, the CDR3 is TGTGCCAGTAGTATAACCGCGGGTGAAAAACTGTTTTTT. Translation gives CASSITAGEKLFF.

This clonotype has more than one count but fewer than ten. This chain uses TRBV7-9 with TRBJ2-1; possible D gene TRBD2, 5 bases. The germline CDR1 and CDR2 sequences are SEHNR and FQNEAQ (reference sequence). With 2 bases removed from V and 5 bases from J, the gap between germline ends came to 13 bases. The CDR3 has 15 residues. CDR3 amino acids: CASSLRLAYDNEQFF. The CDR3 DNA follows: TGTGCCAGCAGCTTACGCCTAGCCTACGACAATGAGCAGTTCTTC.

The table lists this clonotype with many counts. The V and J genes are TRBV20-1 and TRBJ2-3; 8 positions match TRBD2. The CDR3 has 12 residues. Per the germline V gene, CDR1 is DFQATT and CDR2 is SNEGSKA (reference sequence). After removal of 1 base from V and 6 bases from J, the junction contained 0 bases not matched to a gene. This CDR3 reads CSARGGGDTQYF. CDR3 in DNA: TGCAGTGCTAGAGGCGGGGGGGATACGCAGTATTTT.

This clonotype was seen at least ten times. This chain links TRBV6-6 with TRBJ2-2, with TRBD1 identical over 9 bases. After removal of 5 bases from V and 1 base from J, the junction contained 14 bases not matched to a gene. This CDR3 comprises 19 residues. Germline V gene data show CDR1 as MNHNY and CDR2 as SVGAGI (reference sequence). The CDR3 loop is CASSLHGQGLKLNTGELFF. The CDR3, as DNA: TGTGCCAGCAGTCTACACGGACAGGGGTTAAAGTTGAACACCGGGGAGCTGTTTTTT.

In its sample, this clonotype was seen many times. The rearrangement uses TRBV12-3 or TRBV12-4 and TRBJ2-3; a possible D gene is TRBD2 (5 bases). Deletions cut 1 base from V and 4 bases from J, with 9 bases between. The CDR3 sequence is 14 residues long. The CDR3 region has the DNA TGTGCCAGCAGTTTAGACCTACTAGCAGATACGCAGTATTTT. Translated, it gives CASSLDLLADTQYF.

This rearrangement joins TRBV6-2 or TRBV6-3 to TRBJ2-2; 11 nucleotides match TRBD2. CDR1 and CDR2 (germline): MNHEY, SVGEGT. The CDR3 spans 15 residues. V shed 7 bases and J 5 bases; nucleotides not matched to a gene: 6. CDR3 sequence reads: CASNRLAGWTGELFF. The CDR3, as DNA: TGTGCCAGCAACAGACTAGCGGGATGGACCGGGGAGCTGTTTTTT.

This clonotype was picked up a small number of times. The chain combines TRBV19 with TRBJ1-5; the D gene is possibly TRBD1 (5 bases). V was trimmed by 6 bases and J by 5 bases, leaving 17 bases between them. The CDR3 covers 15 residues. CDR1 is LNHDA, CDR2 SQIVND, per germline (reference sequence). CDR3 DNA: TGTGCCAGTAGCCTCAATACAGGTACCCATCAGCCCCAGCATTTT. Its translation: CASSLNTGTHQPQHF.

V is TRBV24-1 and J is TRBJ2-3; 10 bases are shared with TRBD2. Looked up from germline, CDR1 is KGHDR and CDR2 is SFDVKD. With V trimmed by 0 bases and J by 1 base, 3 bases remained unmatched. CDR3 size: 17 residues. The CDR3, as DNA: TGTGCCACCAGTGATTTGCTCGGGACTAGCGGCACAGATACGCAGTATTTT. Amino acids: CATSDLLGTSGTDTQYF.